The clone carrying this TCR beta chain was observed once. The data are from a study of blood T cell repertoires in COVID-19. Overall study context: Acute and convalescent COVID-19 specimens originated in the United States, Italy and Spain.

Per the germline V gene, CDR1 is SGDLS and CDR2 is YYNGEE. V dropped 0 bases and J dropped 1; count of bases not matched to a gene: 5. This CDR3 comprises 16 residues. Participants had their cohort set by participant-reported clinical history. Per the original data handling: Estimates of nucleated cell counts were drawn from the amplification of reference gene primers. Generated by immunoSEQ multiplex PCR, the TCRdb table keeps only in-frame clones and is missing some. V and J calls and clone size follow that table, whereas D and trimming were derived from the DNA. Among roughly 400,000 clones listed, around 91% were seen once.

The sample comprised PBMCs or T cells enriched from blood (not recorded which). The source of this sequence is a man between 25 and 39 years old who had recovered from COVID-19. The chain is built from TRBV9 and TRBJ2-5, with 8 bases identical to TRBD2. The CDR3 here is CASSVGSGSVQETQYF. CDR3 in DNA: TGTGCCAGCAGCGTAGGAAGCGGGAGCGTCCAAGAGACCCAGTACTTC.